The 9 T cell receptor beta chains below come from one sample, sequenced in a study of regulatory T cells in long-lasting Graves disease. Time point defined: persistent/refractory GD, antithyroid drugs over 5 years with positive TRAb. Extracted RNA from PBMCs served as the source of the TCR library. Both iRepertoire HTBI primers and Arm-PCR of CDR3 regions were used to build the TCR beta libraries. TCRdb processed the multiplex PCR reads anew with MiXCR; each CDR3 protein has one entry. The table records around 400,000 distinct CDR3 sequences, approximately 23% of them present only once. The starting material was peripheral blood mononuclear cells (PBMCs), obtained when the disease was refractory, from a patient treated with antithyroid drugs. The receptor source for this set is a woman in her thirties or forties with Graves disease.

At least ten counts were recorded for this clonotype. The gene calls are TRBV28 and TRBJ2-5; the D gene could be TRBD1 or TRBD2 (5 bases each). The CDR3 contains 16 residues. Germline CDR1 and CDR2: MDHEN and SYDVKM. V gave up 5 bases and J gave up 5 bases, with 21 bases separating them. CDR3 bases: TGTGCCAGCAGTGCGCCGGGACCTCAAAGCCGGGAGACCCAGTACTTC. It translates to CASSAPGPQSRETQYF.

This clonotype was detected ten times or more. The chain has TRBV28 and TRBJ1-2; D not resolved. The V gene lost 4 bases and the J gene lost 8 bases, with 17 bases spanning the gap. CDR3 length: 14 residues. From germline, CDR1 is MDHEN and CDR2 SYDVKM. CDR3 amino acids: CASSYLPGSRGYTF. CDR3 DNA: TGTGCCAGCAGTTACCTTCCCGGCAGTCGAGGCTACACCTTC.

V gene TRBV5-5 combines with J gene TRBJ1-5; D may be TRBD1 (5 bases). Germline V gene sequence: CDR1 SGHKS, CDR2 YYEKEE (reference sequence). The CDR3 length is 15 residues. V shed 0 bases and J shed 7 bases, with 14 bases lying between them. In DNA form, the CDR3 reads TGTGCCAGCAGCTTGGGGCAGGGCTCCCGGCAGCCCCAGCATTTT. Residues: CASSLGQGSRQPQHF.

This clonotype was seen many times. The V and J genes are TRBV29-1 and TRBJ1-1, with TRBD1 matching over 9 bases. With 7 bases clipped from V and 4 bases from J, the junction kept 7 bases outside the gene matches. The CDR3 is 13 amino acids. Germline CDR1 is SQVTM and CDR2 is ANQGSEA. The CDR3 sequence: CSATGTGITEAFF. CDR3 nucleotide sequence: TGCAGCGCCACCGGGACAGGGATCACTGAAGCTTTCTTT.

The V call is TRBV29-1, the J call TRBJ2-1, with D perhaps TRBD2 (9 bases). The CDR3 runs 18 residues. Trimming took off 6 bases at V and 8 bases at J, with 32 bases between the two ends. CDR1 and CDR2 from the germline V gene are SQVTM and ANQGSEA. The CDR3 loop is CSVGLRGLLAGVVHEQFF. The CDR3, as DNA: TGCAGCGTGGGGCTCAGGGGGCTTTTAGCGGGAGTGGTGCATGAGCAGTTCTTC.

The rearrangement joins TRBV30 to TRBJ1-2; D is unclear. This CDR3 has 12 amino acids. Trimming left V 6 bases short and J 9 bases short, with 17 bases between. The germline CDR1 and CDR2 sequences are GTSNPN and SVGIG (reference sequence). Written as DNA, the CDR3 is TGTGCCTGTACATTGCGTGCGTGGAGCTACACCTTC. Amino acids: CACTLRAWSYTF.

Comment on this clonotype: The junction does not match germline at one end; this may be a read error. CDR3 region: CASSRNRFFDYKQYF. The CDR3 coding sequence is TGTGCCAGCAGCAGGAACAGGTTTTTCGACTACAAGCAGTACTTC. V usage is TRBV5-8 and J usage is TRBJ2-7; D may match TRBD1 or TRBD2 (5 bases each). From germline, CDR1 is SGHTS and CDR2 YDEGEE. The CDR3 has 15 residues.

This clonotype was seen only a few times. The gene calls are TRBV6-1 and TRBJ1-5; D is unresolved. V was pared by 3 bases and J by 0 bases, with 6 bases between. The CDR3 spans 14 residues. Germline V gives CDR1 MNHNS, CDR2 SASEGT. The CDR3 bases are TGTGCCAGCAGTGAGTCGCATAGCAATCAGCCCCAGCATTTT. It encodes CASSESHSNQPQHF.

The chain is built from TRBV7-3 and TRBJ2-7; the D gene is possibly TRBD2 (7 bases). V was cut by 5 bases and J by 3 bases, with 14 bases left in between. Germline V gives CDR1 SGHTA, CDR2 FQGTGA. The CDR3 sequence is 14 residues long. CDR3 nucleotide sequence: TGTGCCAGCAGCCTTCCGGGGGGCGGCTACGAGCAGTACTTC. Translation gives CASSLPGGGYEQYF.